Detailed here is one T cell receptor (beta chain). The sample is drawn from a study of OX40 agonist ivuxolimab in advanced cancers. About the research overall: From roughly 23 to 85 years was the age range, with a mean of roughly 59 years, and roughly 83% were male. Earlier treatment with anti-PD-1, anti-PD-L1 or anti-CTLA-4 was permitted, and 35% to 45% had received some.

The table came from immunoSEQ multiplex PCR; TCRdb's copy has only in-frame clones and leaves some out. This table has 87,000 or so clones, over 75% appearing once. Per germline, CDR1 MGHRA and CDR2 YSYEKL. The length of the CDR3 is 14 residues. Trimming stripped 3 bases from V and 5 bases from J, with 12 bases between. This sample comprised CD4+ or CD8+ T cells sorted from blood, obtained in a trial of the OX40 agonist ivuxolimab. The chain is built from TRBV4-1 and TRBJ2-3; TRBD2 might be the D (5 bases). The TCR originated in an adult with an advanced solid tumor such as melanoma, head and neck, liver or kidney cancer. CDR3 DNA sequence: TGCGCCAGCAGCCAGGAGCGGTTGAGAGATACGCAGTATTTT. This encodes CASSQERLRDTQYF.